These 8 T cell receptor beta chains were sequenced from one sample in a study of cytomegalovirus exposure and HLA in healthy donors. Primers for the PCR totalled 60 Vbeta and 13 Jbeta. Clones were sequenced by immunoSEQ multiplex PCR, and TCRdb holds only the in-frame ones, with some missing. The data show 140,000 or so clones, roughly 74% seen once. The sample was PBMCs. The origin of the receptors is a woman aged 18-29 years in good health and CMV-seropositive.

The CDR3 sequence is CASSRDMDGYTF. The CDR3 DNA follows: TGTGCCAGCAGTCGGGACATGGATGGCTACACCTTC. The J gene is TRBJ1-2, the V gene TRBV6-5, with D possibly TRBD1 on 6 matching bases. The germline V gene has CDR1 MNHEY and CDR2 SVGAGI. V was clipped by 5 bases and J by 6 bases, with 10 bases between them. This CDR3 comprises 12 residues.

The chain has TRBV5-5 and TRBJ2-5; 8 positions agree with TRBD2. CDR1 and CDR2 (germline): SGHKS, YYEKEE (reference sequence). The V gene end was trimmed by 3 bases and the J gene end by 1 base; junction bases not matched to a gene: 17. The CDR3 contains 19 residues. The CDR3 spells CASSYPSRGSGAGQETQYF. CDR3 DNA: TGTGCCAGCAGCTACCCCTCCCGGGGTAGCGGGGCGGGCCAAGAGACCCAGTACTTC.

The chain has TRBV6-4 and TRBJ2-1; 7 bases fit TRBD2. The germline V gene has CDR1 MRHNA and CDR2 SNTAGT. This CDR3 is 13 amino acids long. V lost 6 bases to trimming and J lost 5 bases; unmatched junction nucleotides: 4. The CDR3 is CASRNGLDNEQFF. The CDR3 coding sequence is TGTGCCAGCAGGAACGGACTAGACAATGAGCAGTTCTTC.

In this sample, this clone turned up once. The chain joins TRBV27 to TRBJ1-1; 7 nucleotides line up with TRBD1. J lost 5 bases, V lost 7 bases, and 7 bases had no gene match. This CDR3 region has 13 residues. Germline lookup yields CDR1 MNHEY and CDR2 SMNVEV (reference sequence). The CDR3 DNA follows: TGTGCCAGCATAAGACAGGGATGGACTGAAGCTTTCTTT. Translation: CASIRQGWTEAFF.

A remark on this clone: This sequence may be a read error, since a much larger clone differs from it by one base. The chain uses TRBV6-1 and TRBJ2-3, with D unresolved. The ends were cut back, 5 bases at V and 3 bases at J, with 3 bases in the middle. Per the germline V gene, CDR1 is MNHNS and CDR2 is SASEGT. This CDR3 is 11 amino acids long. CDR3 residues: CASSQTDTQYF. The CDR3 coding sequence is TGTGCCAGCAGTCAGACAGATACGCAGTATTTT.

CDR3 in amino acids: CASSSTPRGQGAEAFF. CDR3 coding DNA: TGTGCCAGCAGCTCCACCCCTCGAGGACAGGGGGCTGAAGCTTTCTTT. V usage is TRBV11-2 and J usage is TRBJ1-1, with 10 nucleotides matching TRBD1. Losses at the gene ends were 4 bases for V and 6 bases for J; bases not matched to a gene: 11. This CDR3 has 16 amino acids. Germline CDR1 SGHAT, CDR2 FQNNGV.

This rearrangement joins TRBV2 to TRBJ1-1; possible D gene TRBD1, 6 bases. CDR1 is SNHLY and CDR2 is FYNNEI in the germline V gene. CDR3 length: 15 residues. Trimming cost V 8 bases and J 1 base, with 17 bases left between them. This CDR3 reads CASEKTGTPNTEAFF. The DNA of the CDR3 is TGTGCCAGCGAAAAGACCGGGACACCGAACACTGAAGCTTTCTTT.

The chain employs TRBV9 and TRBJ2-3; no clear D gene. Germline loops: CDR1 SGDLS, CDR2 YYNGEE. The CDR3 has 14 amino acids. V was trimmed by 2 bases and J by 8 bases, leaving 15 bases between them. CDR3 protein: CASSVLGEAGTQYF. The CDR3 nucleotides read TGTGCCAGCAGCGTCCTCGGCGAGGCTGGTACGCAGTATTTT.